Listed below are T cell receptor beta chains from one sample, sequenced in a study of T cells in Graves' hyperthyroidism and ophthalmopathy. TCRdb reprocessed the multiplex PCR reads via MiXCR and lists one record per CDR3 protein. The data contain a few hundred thousand distinct CDR3 sequences, 16% of them singletons. The sequenced sample was blood. The receptor set was obtained from a woman between 40 and 50 years old with Graves' ophthalmopathy. The CDR3 runs from the conserved cysteine through the conserved F or W. The D gene is left open where the match is weak. The size entry is marked missing in some rows and otherwise reads once, few, many or a size class.

TRBJ1-1 many TRBV3-1 . TGTGCCAGAAAAACTCCGGGGAACACTGAAGCTTTCTTT CARKTPGNTEAFF
TRBJ2-3 . TRBV27 TRBD2 TGTGCCAGCAGTTTACAGGGGGGGCCCGGACTAGCGGGGGGGCCGAGCACAGATACGCAGTATTTT CASSLQGGPGLAGGPSTDTQYF
TRBJ2-5 few TRBV5-1 . TGCGCCAGCAGCCCTCTCGGGACCCTGGTGGGAGAGACCCAGTACTTC CASSPLGTLVGETQYF
TRBJ2-3 . TRBV28 . TGTGCCAGCAAGGTTGCGGTAACAGATACGCAGTATTTT CASKVAVTDTQYF
TRBJ2-3 few TRBV7-9 . TGTGCCAGCAGCTTAGAGGGAGCTACGCAGTATTTT CASSLEGATQYF
TRBJ1-1 many TRBV29-1 . TGCAGCGTTCTTTATTATCGGAACACTGAAGCTTTCTTT CSVLYYRNTEAFF
TRBJ2-2 many TRBV6-5 . TGTGCCAGCAGTTACTCGAGGGGGGACCCGAACACCGGGGAGCTGTTTTTT CASSYSRGDPNTGELFF
TRBJ2-7 many TRBV28 TRBD1 TGTGCCAGCAAGAGCGGCGAACAGGGGGCGTTTTCCTACGAGCAGTACTTC CASKSGEQGAFSYEQYF
TRBJ1-5 few TRBV30 . TGTGCCTGGAGTGGCACAGGGCCTCAGCCCCAGCATTTT CAWSGTGPQPQHF
TRBJ1-1 few TRBV6-1 . TGTGCCAGCAATAACAGGGACGGTTGGACTGAAGCTTTCTTT CASNNRDGWTEAFF
TRBJ2-5 many TRBV30 . TGTGCCTGGAGCAGGACAGAGCAAGAGACCCAGTACTTC CAWSRTEQETQYF
TRBJ2-5 few TRBV5-1 . TGCGCCAGCAGCTTGGCCCCGGCGACAACTCAAGAGACCCAGTACTTC CASSLAPATTQETQYF
TRBJ1-1 . TRBV9 . TGTGCCAGCAGCGGTGGAGATAACACTGAAGCTTTCTTT CASSGGDNTEAFF
TRBJ2-2 few TRBV4-1 TRBD2 TGCGCCAGCAGCCATCCTGGACTAGCGGGGGCCCTTGACGGGGAGCTGTTTTTT CASSHPGLAGALDGELFF
TRBJ2-3 many TRBV2 TRBD2 TGTGCCAGCAGCCGGACTAGCGGGGTGGGAGGAGATACGCAGTATTTT CASSRTSGVGGDTQYF
TRBJ2-1 . TRBV2 . TGTGCCAGCACTAAAGGAGGGGTTGAGCAGTTCTTC CASTKGGVEQFF